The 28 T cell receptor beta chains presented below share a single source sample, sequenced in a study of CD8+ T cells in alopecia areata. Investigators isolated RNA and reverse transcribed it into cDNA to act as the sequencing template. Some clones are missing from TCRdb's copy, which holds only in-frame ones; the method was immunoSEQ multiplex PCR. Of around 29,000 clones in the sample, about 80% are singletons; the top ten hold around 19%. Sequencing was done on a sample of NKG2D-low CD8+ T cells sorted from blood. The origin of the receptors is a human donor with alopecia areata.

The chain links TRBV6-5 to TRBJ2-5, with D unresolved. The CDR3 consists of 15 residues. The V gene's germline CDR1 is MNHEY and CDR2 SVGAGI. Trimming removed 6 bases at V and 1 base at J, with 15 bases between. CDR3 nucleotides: TGTGCCAGCAGCCTCCGACGGTTACGCCAAGAGACCCAGTACTTC. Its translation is CASSLRRLRQETQYF.

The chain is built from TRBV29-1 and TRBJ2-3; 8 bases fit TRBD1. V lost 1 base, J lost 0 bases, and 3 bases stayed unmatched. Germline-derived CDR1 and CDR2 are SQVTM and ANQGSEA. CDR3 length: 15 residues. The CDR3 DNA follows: TGCAGCGTTGAAGGGACAGGGCTCAGCACAGATACGCAGTATTTT. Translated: CSVEGTGLSTDTQYF.

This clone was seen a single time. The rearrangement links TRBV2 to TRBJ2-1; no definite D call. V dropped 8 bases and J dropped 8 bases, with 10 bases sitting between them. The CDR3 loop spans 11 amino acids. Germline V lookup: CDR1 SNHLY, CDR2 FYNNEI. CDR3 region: CASRVGHEQFF. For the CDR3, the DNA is TGTGCCAGCCGGGTAGGCCATGAGCAGTTCTTC.

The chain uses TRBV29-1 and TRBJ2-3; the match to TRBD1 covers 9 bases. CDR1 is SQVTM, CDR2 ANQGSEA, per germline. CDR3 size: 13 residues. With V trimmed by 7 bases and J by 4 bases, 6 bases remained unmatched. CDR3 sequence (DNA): TGCAGCGCTGGGACAGGGATGCCAGATACGCAGTATTTT. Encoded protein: CSAGTGMPDTQYF.

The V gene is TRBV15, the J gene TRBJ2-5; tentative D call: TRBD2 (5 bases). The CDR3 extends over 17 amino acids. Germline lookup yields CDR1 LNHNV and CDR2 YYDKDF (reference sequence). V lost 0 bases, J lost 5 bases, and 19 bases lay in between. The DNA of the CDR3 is TGTGCCACCAGCAGAGATCAAGGTGTCGGGATGGGGGAGACCCAGTACTTC. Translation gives CATSRDQGVGMGETQYF.

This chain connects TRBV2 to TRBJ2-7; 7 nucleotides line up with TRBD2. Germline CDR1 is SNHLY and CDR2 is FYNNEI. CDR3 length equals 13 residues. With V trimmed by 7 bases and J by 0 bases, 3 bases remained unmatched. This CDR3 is CASTGGSSYEQYF. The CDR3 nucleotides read TGTGCCAGCACGGGCGGGAGCTCCTACGAGCAGTACTTC.

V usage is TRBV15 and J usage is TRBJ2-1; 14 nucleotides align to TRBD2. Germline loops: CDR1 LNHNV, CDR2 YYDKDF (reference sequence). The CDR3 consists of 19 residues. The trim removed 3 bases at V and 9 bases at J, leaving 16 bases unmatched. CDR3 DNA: TGTGCCACCAGCAGGGAACCGACAGTAACCGGGACTAGCGGGGGTGAGCAGTTCTTC. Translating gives CATSREPTVTGTSGGEQFF.

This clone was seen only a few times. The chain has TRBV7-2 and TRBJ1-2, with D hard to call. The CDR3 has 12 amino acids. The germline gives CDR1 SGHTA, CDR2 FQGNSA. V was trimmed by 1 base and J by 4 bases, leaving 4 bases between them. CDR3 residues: CASSLVSYGYTF. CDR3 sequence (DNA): TGTGCCAGCAGCTTAGTCAGCTATGGCTACACCTTC.

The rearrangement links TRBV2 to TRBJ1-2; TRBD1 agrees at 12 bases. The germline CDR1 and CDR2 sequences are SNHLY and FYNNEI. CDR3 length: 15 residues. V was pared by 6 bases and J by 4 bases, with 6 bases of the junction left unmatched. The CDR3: CASSPGQGAGYGYTF. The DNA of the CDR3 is TGTGCCAGCAGCCCGGGACAGGGGGCTGGCTATGGCTACACCTTC.

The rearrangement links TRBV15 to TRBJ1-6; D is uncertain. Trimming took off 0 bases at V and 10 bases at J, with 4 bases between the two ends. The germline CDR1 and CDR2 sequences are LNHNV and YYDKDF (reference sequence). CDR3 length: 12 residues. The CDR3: CATSRENSPLHF. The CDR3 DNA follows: TGTGCCACCAGCAGAGAAAACTCACCCCTCCACTTT.

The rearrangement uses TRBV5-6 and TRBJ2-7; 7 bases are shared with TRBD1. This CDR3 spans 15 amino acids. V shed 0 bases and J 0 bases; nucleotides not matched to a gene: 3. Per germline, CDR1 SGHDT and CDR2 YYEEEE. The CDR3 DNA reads TGTGCCAGCAGCTTGGTTGACAGGGCCTCCTACGAGCAGTACTTC. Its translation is CASSLVDRASYEQYF.

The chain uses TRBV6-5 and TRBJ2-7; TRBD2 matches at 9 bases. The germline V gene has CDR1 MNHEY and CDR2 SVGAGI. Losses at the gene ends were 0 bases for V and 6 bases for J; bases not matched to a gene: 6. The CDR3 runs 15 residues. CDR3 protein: CASSYSSAGGTEQYF. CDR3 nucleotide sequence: TGTGCCAGCAGTTACTCTTCCGCGGGAGGGACCGAGCAGTACTTC.

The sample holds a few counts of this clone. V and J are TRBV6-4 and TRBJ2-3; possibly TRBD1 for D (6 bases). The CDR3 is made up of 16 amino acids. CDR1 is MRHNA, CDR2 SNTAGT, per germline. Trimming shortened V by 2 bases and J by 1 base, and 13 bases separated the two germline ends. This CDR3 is CASSDGGNGGTDTQYF. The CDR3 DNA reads TGTGCCAGCAGTGACGGGGGCAACGGGGGCACAGATACGCAGTATTTT.

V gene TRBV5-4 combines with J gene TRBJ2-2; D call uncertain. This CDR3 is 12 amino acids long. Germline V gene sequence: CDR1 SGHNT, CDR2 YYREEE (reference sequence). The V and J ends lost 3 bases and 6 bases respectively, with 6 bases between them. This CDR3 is CASSSVAGELFF. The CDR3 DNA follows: TGTGCCAGCAGCTCGGTTGCCGGGGAGCTGTTTTTT.

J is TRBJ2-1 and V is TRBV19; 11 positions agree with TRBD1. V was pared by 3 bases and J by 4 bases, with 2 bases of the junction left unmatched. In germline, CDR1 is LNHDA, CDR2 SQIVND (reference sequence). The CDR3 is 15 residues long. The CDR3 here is CASSMDRGLYNEQFF. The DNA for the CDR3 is TGTGCCAGTAGTATGGACAGGGGGCTGTACAATGAGCAGTTCTTC.

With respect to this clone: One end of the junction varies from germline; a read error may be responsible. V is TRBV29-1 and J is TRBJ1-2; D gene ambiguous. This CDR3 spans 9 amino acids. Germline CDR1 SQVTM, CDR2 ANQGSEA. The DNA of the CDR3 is TGCAGCGTTGACTACGGCTACACCTTC. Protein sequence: CSVDYGYTF.

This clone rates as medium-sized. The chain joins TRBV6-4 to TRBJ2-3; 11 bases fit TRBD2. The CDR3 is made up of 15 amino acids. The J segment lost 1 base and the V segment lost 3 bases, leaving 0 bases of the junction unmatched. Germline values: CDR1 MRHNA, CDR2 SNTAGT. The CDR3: CASSETSGGTDTQYF. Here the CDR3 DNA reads TGTGCCAGCAGTGAGACTAGCGGGGGCACAGATACGCAGTATTTT.

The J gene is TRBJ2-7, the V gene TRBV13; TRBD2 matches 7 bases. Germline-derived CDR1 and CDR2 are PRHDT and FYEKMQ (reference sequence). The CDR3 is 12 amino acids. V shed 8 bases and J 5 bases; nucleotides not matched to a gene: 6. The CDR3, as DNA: TGTGCCAGCGGCCGGGGGGTCGACGAGCAGTACTTC. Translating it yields CASGRGVDEQYF.

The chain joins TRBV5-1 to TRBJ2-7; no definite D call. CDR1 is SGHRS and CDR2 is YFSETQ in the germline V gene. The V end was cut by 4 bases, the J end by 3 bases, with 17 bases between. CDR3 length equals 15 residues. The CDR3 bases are TGCGCCAGCAGCAACGCCCTGGACGGAGTCTACGAGCAGTACTTC. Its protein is CASSNALDGVYEQYF.

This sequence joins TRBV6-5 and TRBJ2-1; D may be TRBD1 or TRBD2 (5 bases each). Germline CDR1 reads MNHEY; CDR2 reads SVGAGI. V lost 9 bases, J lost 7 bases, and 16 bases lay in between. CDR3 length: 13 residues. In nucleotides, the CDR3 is TGTGCCAGTCAAGGGGCTAGCAGGAATGAGCAGTTCTTC. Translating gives CASQGASRNEQFF.

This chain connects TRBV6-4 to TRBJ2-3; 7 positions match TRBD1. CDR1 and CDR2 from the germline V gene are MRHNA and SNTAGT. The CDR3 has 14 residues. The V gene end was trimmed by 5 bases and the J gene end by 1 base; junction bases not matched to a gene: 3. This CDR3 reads CASSRGQGTDTQYF. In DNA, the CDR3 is TGTGCCAGCAGTCGTGGACAGGGCACAGATACGCAGTATTTT.

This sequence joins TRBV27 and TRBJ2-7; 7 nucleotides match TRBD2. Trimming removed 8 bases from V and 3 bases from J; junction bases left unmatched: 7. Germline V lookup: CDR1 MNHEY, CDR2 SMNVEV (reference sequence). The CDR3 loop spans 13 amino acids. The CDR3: CASALGGNYEQYF. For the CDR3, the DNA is TGTGCCAGCGCGCTCGGGGGGAACTACGAGCAGTACTTC.

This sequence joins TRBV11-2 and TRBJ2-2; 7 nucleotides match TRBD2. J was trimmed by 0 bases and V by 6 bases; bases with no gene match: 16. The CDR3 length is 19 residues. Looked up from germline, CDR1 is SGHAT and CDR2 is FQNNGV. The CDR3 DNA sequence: TGTGCCAGCAGATCGACGGGAGGTCCAACGGGGACGAACACCGGGGAGCTGTTTTTT. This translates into CASRSTGGPTGTNTGELFF.

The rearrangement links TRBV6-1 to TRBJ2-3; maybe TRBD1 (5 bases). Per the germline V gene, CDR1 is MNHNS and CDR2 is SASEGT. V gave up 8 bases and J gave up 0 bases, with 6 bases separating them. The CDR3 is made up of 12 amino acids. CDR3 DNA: TGTGCCAGCGGGGCCAGCACAGATACGCAGTATTTT. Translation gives CASGASTDTQYF.

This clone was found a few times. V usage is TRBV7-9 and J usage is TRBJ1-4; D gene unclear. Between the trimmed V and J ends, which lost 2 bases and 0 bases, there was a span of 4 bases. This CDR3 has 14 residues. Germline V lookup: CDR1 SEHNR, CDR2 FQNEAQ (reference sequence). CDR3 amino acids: CASSLTPTNEKLFF. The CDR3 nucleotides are TGTGCCAGCAGCTTAACCCCAACTAATGAAAAACTGTTTTTT.

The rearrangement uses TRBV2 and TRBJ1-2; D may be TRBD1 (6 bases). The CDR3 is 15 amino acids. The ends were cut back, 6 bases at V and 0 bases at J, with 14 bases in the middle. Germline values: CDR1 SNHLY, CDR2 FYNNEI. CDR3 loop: CASREDSTANYGYTF. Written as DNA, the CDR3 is TGTGCCAGCAGGGAGGACAGCACAGCTAACTATGGCTACACCTTC.

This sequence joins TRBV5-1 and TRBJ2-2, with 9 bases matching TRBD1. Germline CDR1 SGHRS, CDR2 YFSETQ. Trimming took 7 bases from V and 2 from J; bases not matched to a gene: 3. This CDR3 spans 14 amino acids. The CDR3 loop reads CASLGQGNTGELFF. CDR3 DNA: TGCGCCAGCCTGGGACAGGGAAACACCGGGGAGCTGTTTTTT.

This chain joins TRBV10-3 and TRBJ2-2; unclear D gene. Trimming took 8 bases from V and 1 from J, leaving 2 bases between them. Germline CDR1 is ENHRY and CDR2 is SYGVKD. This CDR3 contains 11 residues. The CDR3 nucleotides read TGTGCCATCGGGAACACCGGGGAGCTGTTTTTT. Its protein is CAIGNTGELFF.